This T cell receptor beta chain stems from a study of identical twins. TCRdb called the 5' RACE reads again in MiXCR, with one record for every CDR3 protein. The data contain approximately 240,000 distinct CDR3 sequences, more than 12% of them seen just once; the ten biggest clones take up 8.8%. Worth noting for this clonotype: As yet, its antigen is unknown.

Trimming took 6 bases from V and 1 from J, leaving 12 bases between them. This CDR3 spans 14 amino acids. Whole-study findings and limits: Clonotypes of the beta chain that were abundant in cord blood carried fewer insertions (memory repertoires showed none). For out-of-frame alpha sequences shared by twins, low generation probability was in excess. Donors were not followed over many years; analysis was cross-sectional. Recombination models fit unrelated individuals' TCR alpha sharing but underestimated twins'.

The clonotype comes from a woman aged 18 to 35 in good health. The chain combines TRBV12-3 or TRBV12-4 with TRBJ1-1, with D possibly TRBD1 on 5 matching bases. The source material was memory (CD45RO+) T cells sorted from blood. CDR3 nucleotides: TGTGCCAGCAGAGCAGGGTCCCGGAACACTGAAGCTTTCTTT. It is translated as CASRAGSRNTEAFF.